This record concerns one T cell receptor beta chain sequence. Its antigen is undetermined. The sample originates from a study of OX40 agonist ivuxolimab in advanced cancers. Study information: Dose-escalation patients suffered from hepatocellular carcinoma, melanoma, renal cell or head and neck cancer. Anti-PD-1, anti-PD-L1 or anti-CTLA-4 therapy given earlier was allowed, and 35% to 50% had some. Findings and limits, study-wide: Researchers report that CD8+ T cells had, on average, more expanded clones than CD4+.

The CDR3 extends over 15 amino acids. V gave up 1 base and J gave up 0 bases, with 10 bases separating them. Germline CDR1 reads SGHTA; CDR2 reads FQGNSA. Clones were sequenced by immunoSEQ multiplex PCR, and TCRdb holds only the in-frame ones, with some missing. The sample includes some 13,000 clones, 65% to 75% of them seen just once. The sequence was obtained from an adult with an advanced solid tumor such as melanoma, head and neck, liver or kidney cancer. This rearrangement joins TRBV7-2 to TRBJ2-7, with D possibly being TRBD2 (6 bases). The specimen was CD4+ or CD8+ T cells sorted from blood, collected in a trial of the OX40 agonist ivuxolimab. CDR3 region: CASSLVAESSYEQYF. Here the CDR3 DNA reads TGTGCCAGCAGCTTAGTAGCGGAAAGCTCCTACGAGCAGTACTTC.